This T cell receptor (beta chain) was observed in a study of CD8+ T cells in alopecia areata. Across the study: Those treated were given oral tofacitinib at 5 to 10 mg twice daily.

Reverse transcribed after extraction, RNA yielded cDNA as the sequencing template. TCRdb keeps only in-frame clones here, not all; method: immunoSEQ multiplex PCR. The table has 200,000 to 250,000 clones, 64% seen once. Treatment defined: oral pan-JAK inhibitor, 5-10 mg twice daily. Using a FACSAria, the CD4+ and CD8+ T cells were sorted from the PBMCs. V was trimmed by 8 bases and J by 5 bases, leaving 18 bases between them. The CDR3 is 15 residues long. Germline V gene lookup returns CDR1 MNHEY and CDR2 SVGAGI. This receptor was obtained from a human donor with alopecia areata. The gene calls are TRBV6-5 and TRBJ2-2; D remains unclear. This specimen consisted of CD4+ T cells sorted from blood, obtained at week 4, from a patient treated with tofacitinib. CDR3 protein: CASGSRAPETGELFF. CDR3 coding DNA: TGTGCCAGCGGCAGCCGGGCCCCCGAGACCGGGGAGCTGTTTTTT.